These 28 T cell receptor beta chains were sequenced from one sample in a study of blood T cell repertoires in COVID-19. Sequencing was performed with immunoSEQ multiplex PCR; in TCRdb, only in-frame clones are kept and a portion is missing. The data show tens of thousands of clones, over 80% seen once. The sample comprised peripheral blood. All receptors derive from a woman aged 55-70 years with acute or convalescent COVID-19.

The chain links TRBV6-1 to TRBJ1-2; tentative D call: TRBD1 (5 bases). Per the germline V gene, CDR1 is MNHNS and CDR2 is SASEGT. V was shortened by 0 bases and J by 0 bases, with 11 bases between the two germline ends. The CDR3 has 16 amino acids. CDR3 amino acids: CASSEAWGTTNYGYTF. CDR3 nucleotide sequence: TGTGCCAGCAGTGAAGCATGGGGGACTACTAACTATGGCTACACCTTC.

The J gene is TRBJ1-6, the V gene TRBV4-1; TRBD1 might be the D (6 bases). The CDR3 sequence is 15 residues long. The V gene's germline CDR1 is MGHRA and CDR2 YSYEKL. V was clipped by 0 bases and J by 7 bases, with 10 bases between them. The CDR3 DNA reads TGCGCCAGCAGCCAAGATCAGGGGACCAATTCACCCCTCCACTTT. The encoded protein is CASSQDQGTNSPLHF.

This chain connects TRBV30 to TRBJ1-4; D gene ambiguous. Germline V gene lookup returns CDR1 GTSNPN and CDR2 SVGIG (reference sequence). CDR3 size: 15 residues. V was cut by 2 bases and J by 4 bases, with 14 bases left in between. The CDR3 spells CAWSLKVGGNEKLFF. The CDR3 DNA sequence: TGTGCCTGGAGTCTTAAGGTCGGAGGTAATGAAAAACTGTTTTTT.

J is TRBJ1-6 and V is TRBV7-9; 12 positions match TRBD1. V dropped 5 bases and J dropped 6; count of bases not matched to a gene: 5. The CDR3 totals 16 residues. CDR1 is SEHNR and CDR2 is FQNEAQ in the germline V gene (reference sequence). The chain's CDR3 is CASSGDRGHRNSPLHF. Here the CDR3 DNA reads TGTGCCAGCAGCGGGGACAGGGGGCATCGTAATTCACCCCTCCACTTT.

V usage is TRBV3-1 (or the pseudogene TRBV3-2) and J usage is TRBJ2-1; 9 bases fit TRBD1. Germline V gene lookup returns CDR1 LGHDT and CDR2 YNNKEL (reference sequence). With 2 bases clipped from V and 6 bases from J, the junction kept 8 bases outside the gene matches. The CDR3 sequence is 16 residues long. DNA for the CDR3: TGTGCCAGCAGCCAACCGGGACAGGGTTCACGCAATGAGCAGTTCTTC. Protein sequence: CASSQPGQGSRNEQFF.

This clone was recorded a few times. The chain is built from TRBV5-4 and TRBJ1-2; 10 bases fit TRBD1. Germline trimming cut 3 bases from V and 4 bases from J; bases unmatched to any gene: 6. The germline V gene encodes CDR1 SGHNT and CDR2 YYREEE (reference sequence). The CDR3 spans 15 residues. The CDR3 sequence: CASSWVGQGVYGYTF. As DNA, the CDR3 is TGTGCCAGCAGCTGGGTCGGACAGGGGGTCTATGGCTACACCTTC.

The genes are TRBV25-1 and TRBJ2-1; 7 bases line up with TRBD2. The CDR3 consists of 16 residues. Germline CDR1 MGHDK, CDR2 SYGVNS. Trimming removed 5 bases from V and 6 bases from J; junction bases left unmatched: 13. DNA of the CDR3: TGTGCCAGCAGTAACCAGCGGGGCCTACTTCCCAATGAGCAGTTCTTC. It encodes CASSNQRGLLPNEQFF.

This chain joins TRBV10-3 and TRBJ2-1, with D possibly being TRBD1 (6 bases). The germline V gene has CDR1 ENHRY and CDR2 SYGVKD. This CDR3 contains 14 residues. V was pared by 7 bases and J by 0 bases, with 10 bases between. The CDR3 bases are TGTGCCATCAACCGCAGGGGCTCCTACAATGAGCAGTTCTTC. Residues: CAINRRGSYNEQFF.

This clone came up a few times. V is TRBV7-9 and J is TRBJ2-7; D is undetermined. The germline V gene encodes CDR1 SEHNR and CDR2 FQNEAQ (reference sequence). This CDR3 is built from 14 residues. The V end lost 3 bases, the J end lost 5 bases, and 14 bases lay between the germline ends. DNA of the CDR3: TGTGCCAGCAGCTTTCTGGCAGAAAGCGACGAGCAGTACTTC. Protein product: CASSFLAESDEQYF. The whole variable domain, filled in from reference TRBV7-9 and TRBJ2-7, reads DTGVSQNPRHKITKRGQNVTFRCDPISEHNRLYWYRQTLGQGPEFLTYFQNEAQLEKSRLLSDRFSAERPKGSFSTLEIQRTEQGDSAMYLCASSFLAESDEQYFGPGTRLTVT.

This clone was counted a single time. The CDR3 protein is CASMGDEQYF. In DNA form, the CDR3 reads TGTGCCAGTATGGGAGACGAGCAGTACTTC. The V gene is TRBV7-6, the J gene TRBJ2-7; D might be TRBD2 (5 bases). The CDR3 is 10 amino acids. The V end lost 9 bases, the J end lost 5 bases, and 8 bases lay between the germline ends. Germline V gives CDR1 SGHVS, CDR2 FNYEAQ.

Only one count was recorded for this clone. The genes are TRBV11-2 and TRBJ2-3, with D perhaps matching TRBD1 (6 bases). Trimming pared 6 bases from V and 4 bases from J, leaving 11 bases between. In germline, CDR1 is SGHAT, CDR2 FQNNGV. The CDR3 runs to 13 residues. CDR3 sequence reads: CASSRPGADTQYF. The CDR3 DNA reads TGTGCCAGCAGTAGGCCAGGGGCAGATACGCAGTATTTT. The full variable domain, in which reference TRBV11-2 and TRBJ2-3 provide the parts outside the CDR3, is EAGVAQSPRYKIIEKRQSVAFWCNPISGHATLYWYQQILGQGPKLLIQFQNNGVVDDSQLPKDRFSAERLKGVDSTLKIQPAKLEDSAVYLCASSRPGADTQYFGPGTRLTVL.

This chain joins TRBV5-1 and TRBJ2-2; TRBD1 is a possible D gene (5 bases). The CDR3 has 14 residues. The V gene lost 0 bases and the J gene lost 4 bases, with 7 bases spanning the gap. Per germline, CDR1 SGHRS and CDR2 YFSETQ. CDR3 region: CASSLDGATGELFF. DNA of the CDR3: TGCGCCAGCAGCTTGGATGGGGCCACCGGGGAGCTGTTTTTT.

This clone was recorded only once. The chain carries TRBV12-3 or TRBV12-4 and TRBJ2-3, with D unresolved. V was shortened by 7 bases and J by 2 bases, with 10 bases between the two germline ends. The CDR3 is made up of 13 amino acids. CDR3 sequence: CASTDTNTDTQYF. CDR3 nucleotide sequence: TGTGCCAGCACCGATACTAACACAGATACGCAGTATTTT.

The J gene is TRBJ2-3, the V gene TRBV7-9; 10 bases fit TRBD2. CDR3 length equals 15 residues. Unmatched junction bases numbered 2, after V lost 4 bases and J lost 1 base. Germline CDR1 and CDR2: SEHNR and FQNEAQ (reference sequence). The CDR3 nucleotides read TGTGCCAGCAGCTACGGACTAGCGGGCACAGATACGCAGTATTTT. Translation gives CASSYGLAGTDTQYF.

The V call is TRBV7-2, the J call TRBJ1-6; tentatively, D is TRBD1 (5 bases). The CDR3 has 14 amino acids. V lost 7 bases, J lost 7 bases, and 14 bases lay in between. Germline V gene data show CDR1 as SGHTA and CDR2 as FQGNSA. CDR3 DNA sequence: TGTGCCAGCACTCGACAGCAGATCAATTCACCCCTCCACTTT. It specifies CASTRQQINSPLHF. The whole variable domain, filled in from reference TRBV7-2 and TRBJ1-6, reads GAGVSQSPSNKVTEKGKDVELRCDPISGHTALYWYRQSLGQGLEFLIYFQGNSAPDKSGLPSDRFSAERTGGSVSTLTIQRTQQEDSAVYLCASTRQQINSPLHFGNGTRLTVT.

The chain employs TRBV19 and TRBJ1-5; the D gene is possibly TRBD1 (6 bases). The CDR3 loop spans 14 amino acids. Germline CDR1 LNHDA, CDR2 SQIVND (reference sequence). V was shortened by 8 bases and J by 7 bases, with 18 bases between the two germline ends. CDR3 bases: TGTGCCAGTGAAACAGGGTCCGGTACGCAGCCCCAGCATTTT. This translates into CASETGSGTQPQHF.

The chain couples TRBV18 to TRBJ2-1, with D uncertain. Trimming took off 5 bases at V and 6 bases at J, with 11 bases between the two ends. CDR1 is KGHSH and CDR2 is LQKENI in the germline V gene. The CDR3 runs to 13 residues. CDR3 protein: CASSGLVLNEQFF. In DNA form, the CDR3 reads TGTGCCAGCTCAGGGCTCGTCCTCAATGAGCAGTTCTTC.

The chain combines TRBV12-3 or TRBV12-4 with TRBJ1-4; D possibly corresponds to TRBD1 (6 bases). The CDR3 sequence is 13 residues long. Deletions cut 6 bases from V and 7 bases from J, with 12 bases between. The CDR3 DNA reads as TGTGCCAGCAGCAAGGACAGTCTTGAAAAACTGTTTTTT. This gives the protein CASSKDSLEKLFF.

This sequence joins TRBV10-3 and TRBJ1-2; no firm D call. V was cut by 1 base and J by 4 bases, with 13 bases left in between. Germline lookup yields CDR1 ENHRY and CDR2 SYGVKD. The CDR3 runs to 15 residues. The CDR3 reads CAISEWEVTSYGYTF. CDR3 sequence (DNA): TGTGCCATCAGTGAGTGGGAGGTCACCTCCTATGGCTACACCTTC.

This chain links TRBV2 with TRBJ1-6; D gene ambiguous. Per germline, CDR1 SNHLY and CDR2 FYNNEI. Deletions cut 3 bases from V and 8 bases from J, with 5 bases between. This CDR3 contains 12 residues. CDR3 nucleotides: TGTGCCAGCAGTGATCTAGATTCACCCCTCCACTTT. The encoded protein is CASSDLDSPLHF.

The gene calls are TRBV11-2 and TRBJ1-2; 7 bases are a match to TRBD1. The J segment lost 1 base and the V segment lost 5 bases, leaving 4 bases of the junction unmatched. This CDR3 region has 14 residues. Germline V gene data show CDR1 as SGHAT and CDR2 as FQNNGV. This chain's CDR3 is CASSATGNNYGYTF. CDR3 bases: TGTGCCAGCAGCGCGACAGGGAATAACTATGGCTACACCTTC.

The chain recombines TRBV19 with TRBJ1-6, with 7 bases identical to TRBD1. The germline V gene encodes CDR1 LNHDA and CDR2 SQIVND (reference sequence). Unmatched junction bases numbered 12, after V lost 6 bases and J lost 10 bases. This CDR3 comprises 15 residues. CDR3 sequence: CASSKSWDSNSPLHF. The CDR3 DNA reads TGTGCCAGTAGCAAGTCCTGGGACAGCAACTCACCCCTCCACTTT.

V gene TRBV9 combines with J gene TRBJ2-3; 9 nucleotides match TRBD2. The ends lost 0 bases at V and 1 base at J; junction bases unmatched: 3. Germline lookup yields CDR1 SGDLS and CDR2 YYNGEE. CDR3 length: 16 amino acids. The chain's CDR3 is CASSVGASGGTDTQYF. The CDR3 coding sequence is TGTGCCAGCAGCGTAGGAGCTAGCGGGGGCACAGATACGCAGTATTTT.

This chain connects TRBV5-4 to TRBJ1-1, with 8 positions matching TRBD1. Germline trimming cut 4 bases from V and 4 bases from J; bases unmatched to any gene: 6. CDR1 and CDR2 (germline): SGHNT, YYREEE (reference sequence). The CDR3 is made up of 14 amino acids. This CDR3 reads CASSVQGAGTEAFF. The CDR3, as DNA: TGTGCCAGCAGCGTTCAGGGGGCGGGCACTGAAGCTTTCTTT.

This chain joins TRBV6-2 or TRBV6-3 and TRBJ1-5; TRBD1 matches 9 bases. V lost 6 bases to trimming and J lost 7 bases; unmatched junction nucleotides: 10. Germline CDR1 and CDR2: MNHEY and SVGEGT. The CDR3 covers 15 residues. The CDR3 protein is CASSDPTGGRQPQHF. In DNA, the CDR3 is TGTGCCAGCAGCGACCCGACAGGGGGTCGACAGCCCCAGCATTTT.

The chain has TRBV3-1 (or the pseudogene TRBV3-2) and TRBJ1-4; D not certain. V was pared by 1 base and J by 10 bases, with 13 bases between. This CDR3 region has 14 residues. Germline values: CDR1 LGHDT, CDR2 YNNKEL (reference sequence). In nucleotides, the CDR3 is TGTGCCAGCAGCCAAGGAGACCACGCGGGAAAACTGTTTTTT. Its protein is CASSQGDHAGKLFF.

The rearrangement links TRBV4-3 to TRBJ2-5, with D possibly matching TRBD2 (6 bases). Trimming stripped 1 base from V and 1 base from J, with 16 bases between. The CDR3 runs to 17 residues. Germline V gene data show CDR1 as LGHNA and CDR2 as YSLEER. The CDR3 is CASSQGAGPRAQETQYF. Here the CDR3 DNA reads TGCGCCAGCAGCCAAGGGGCGGGGCCCCGAGCCCAAGAGACCCAGTACTTC.

V gene TRBV14 combines with J gene TRBJ1-1, with D hard to call. Germline CDR1 reads SGHDN; CDR2 reads FVKESK. V dropped 1 base and J dropped 5 bases, with 11 bases sitting between them. The CDR3 loop spans 14 amino acids. CDR3 in DNA: TGTGCCAGCAGCCAAGTCAGGCAGAAGACTGAAGCTTTCTTT. Amino acid sequence: CASSQVRQKTEAFF.